The rows below give T cell receptor beta chains drawn from one sample of a study of early T cells in non-severe SARS-CoV-2 infection. From the 5' RACE reads, TCRdb called clonotypes with MiXCR, one entry per CDR3 protein. Here the sample spans about 81,000 distinct CDR3 sequences, around 14% being singletons. Sequenced sample: whole blood. These receptors originate from an adult who was a healthcare worker with PCR-confirmed SARS-CoV-2 infection or an uninfected control (not recorded which). The CDR3 runs from the conserved cysteine through the conserved F or W.

TRBV12-3/TRBV12-4	TRBJ2-2	CASSFAAGELFF
TRBV29-1	TRBJ2-1	CSVGTSGGVYNEQFF
TRBV20-1	TRBJ2-3	CSAGRNSGAHTDTQYF
TRBV29-1	TRBJ1-3	CSARTGVSGNTIYF
TRBV2	TRBJ1-4	CASSEQPGRSNGKLFF
TRBV14	TRBJ1-4	CASSQGWGRQEKLFF
TRBV12-3/TRBV12-4	TRBJ1-1	CASTGDRGTEAFF
TRBV29-1	TRBJ2-5	CSVETGQLVYF
TRBV6-5	TRBJ2-1	CASSYSPGHQFF
TRBV7-9	TRBJ1-2	CASSLEPGTEANYGYTF
TRBV2	TRBJ2-7	CASSEGEDSYF
TRBV4-3	TRBJ2-7	CASSQDQASYEQYF
TRBV11-2	TRBJ2-3	CASSPRQPGDTQYF
TRBV5-1	TRBJ1-3	CASSLVMGDTIYF
TRBV4-1	TRBJ2-1	CASSQQAGGRYNEQFF
TRBV29-1	TRBJ1-1	CSVENSRAQRAFF
TRBV6-2/TRBV6-3	TRBJ1-2	CASRFGQLYGYTF
TRBV6-2/TRBV6-3	TRBJ2-4	CASNLTGEVMRNIQYF
TRBV28	TRBJ2-5	CASSSPAGAIETQYF
TRBV29-1	TRBJ2-7	CSVPSPGPTYEQYF
TRBV29-1	TRBJ2-7	CSVEGTGPYEQYF
TRBV7-9	TRBJ2-7	CASSLLGTANYEQYF
TRBV6-1	TRBJ2-7	CAVMTDGYEQYF
TRBV20-1	TRBJ1-2	CSASRREVRNYGYTF
TRBV5-1	TRBJ2-3	CASSLDRVDTQYF
TRBV18	TRBJ2-1	CASSHGYYNEQFF
TRBV2	TRBJ2-7	CASSERPLSEQYF
TRBV7-6	TRBJ2-3	CASSLVAGGRDTQYF
TRBV7-2	TRBJ1-1	CASSFTGVGTEAFF
TRBV7-2	TRBJ2-3	CASSFPQGPGPDTQYF
TRBV5-1	TRBJ2-2	CASSLPGTGAKGELFF
TRBV5-1	TRBJ2-1	CASSLQRGAVNEQFF
TRBV29-1	TRBJ2-3	CSVVQAFLDTDTQYF
TRBV10-3	TRBJ2-1	CAISGLAVADEQFF
TRBV30	TRBJ1-1	CAWTPRTEAFF
TRBV10-3	TRBJ2-6	CAIRHQQSLAGISGANVLTF
TRBV3-1	TRBJ2-1	CASSQGGGTYNEQFF
TRBV29-1	TRBJ2-7	CSVQPSAGEQYF
TRBV7-2	TRBJ2-2	CASTPPPGTTGELFF
TRBV6-2/TRBV6-3	TRBJ2-3	CASSYSFGSTDTQYF
TRBV6-6	TRBJ2-3	CASSYWGRVDTQYF
TRBV7-9	TRBJ1-1	CASSLARQNEAFF
TRBV29-1	TRBJ2-7	CSAQTAGYEQYF
TRBV28	TRBJ2-2	CASSLGTTGELFF
TRBV29-1	TRBJ1-1	CSANRGLSTEAFF
TRBV19	TRBJ2-2	CASSIRWSGGTGELFF
TRBV28	TRBJ2-3	CASISTGDTQYF
TRBV11-2	TRBJ2-7	CASSLGTGLGYEQYF
TRBV11-3	TRBJ2-1	CASSQVGAGKYNEQFF
TRBV27	TRBJ2-7	CASSPPGTGYDEQYF
TRBV12-3/TRBV12-4	TRBJ1-2	CASSDRVGYGYTF
TRBV20-1	TRBJ1-3	CSARDPGTSGGNTIYF
TRBV2	TRBJ1-2	CASRATVPSYGYTF